The 8 T cell receptor beta chains listed next were all sequenced from one sample in a study of OX40 agonist ivuxolimab in advanced cancers. Only in-frame clones appear in the TCRdb table, and some are missing; sequencing was by immunoSEQ multiplex PCR. The top ten clones hold 8.2% of a sample with about 67,000 clones, 80% of them seen once. The sequences come from CD4+ or CD8+ T cells sorted from blood, collected in a trial of the OX40 agonist ivuxolimab. The receptors were gathered from an adult with an advanced solid tumor such as melanoma, head and neck, liver or kidney cancer.

This clone was seen a single time. The gene calls are TRBV19 and TRBJ2-3; D is uncertain. Trimming cost V 5 bases and J 5 bases, with 8 bases left between them. Germline-derived CDR1 and CDR2 are LNHDA and SQIVND (reference sequence). This CDR3 spans 12 amino acids. CDR3 region: CASSLGEDTQYF. In nucleotides, the CDR3 is TGTGCCAGTAGTCTCGGAGAAGATACGCAGTATTTT.

This clone was found once. V is TRBV2 and J is TRBJ2-7; D is unresolved. The length of the CDR3 is 10 residues. Trimming took 5 bases from V and 3 from J, leaving 2 bases between them. Germline V gives CDR1 SNHLY, CDR2 FYNNEI. The CDR3 is CASSLYEQYV. The DNA of the CDR3 is TGTGCCAGCAGTCTCTACGAGCAGTACGTC.

The chain recombines TRBV5-1 with TRBJ1-6; 8 bases are a match to TRBD1. Germline values: CDR1 SGHRS, CDR2 YFSETQ. CDR3 size: 15 residues. Germline trimming cut 0 bases from V and 10 bases from J; bases unmatched to any gene: 6. The CDR3 nucleotides read TGCGCCAGCAGCTTGGAAACAGGGGGTCAGTCACCCCTCCACTTT. Residues: CASSLETGGQSPLHF.

The chain has TRBV4-3 and TRBJ1-1; D is unclear. Looked up from germline, CDR1 is LGHNA and CDR2 is YSLEER. V lost 4 bases, J lost 3 bases, and 15 bases lay in between. The CDR3 covers 15 residues. Here the CDR3 reads CASSLDFSRDTEAFF. DNA for the CDR3: TGCGCCAGCAGCCTAGACTTTTCGAGGGACACTGAAGCTTTCTTT.

This chain connects TRBV5-4 to TRBJ1-1, with D perhaps TRBD1 (5 bases). The CDR3 totals 14 residues. The germline gives CDR1 SGHNT, CDR2 YYREEE (reference sequence). V lost 0 bases, J lost 12 bases, and 18 bases lay in between. CDR3 region: CASSLAYSQGAPFF. Here the CDR3 DNA reads TGTGCCAGCAGCTTGGCTTATTCCCAGGGAGCCCCTTTCTTT.

V and J are TRBV25-1 and TRBJ1-4; perhaps TRBD1 as D (6 bases). Trimming removed 5 bases at V and 5 bases at J, with 21 bases between. There are 17 residues in the CDR3. Germline-derived CDR1 and CDR2 are MGHDK and SYGVNS. The DNA of the CDR3 is TGTGCCAGCAGTCCACAATGGGGGGCAGGCCTCAATGAAAAACTGTTTTTT. Translation: CASSPQWGAGLNEKLFF.

The V call is TRBV6-5, the J call TRBJ2-5, with D possibly being TRBD2 (5 bases). The V and J ends lost 0 bases and 9 bases respectively, with 11 bases between them. The CDR3 has 13 residues. Germline V gene data show CDR1 as MNHEY and CDR2 as SVGAGI. CDR3 sequence: CASSYSIRAAQYF. Here the CDR3 DNA reads TGTGCCAGCAGTTACTCGATTCGAGCGGCCCAGTACTTC.

The chain has TRBV19 and TRBJ2-1, with 10 positions matching TRBD2. CDR1 is LNHDA, CDR2 SQIVND, per germline (reference sequence). V was clipped by 3 bases and J by 2 bases; unmatched bases: 4. This CDR3 has 16 residues. The CDR3 region has the DNA TGTGCCAGTAGTATGATACTAGCGGGGCCCTACAATGAGCAGTTCTTC. As protein: CASSMILAGPYNEQFF.